Sequencing of this TCR beta chain was carried out in a study of Tregs in tolerant kidney transplant recipients. Only one count was recorded for this clone. The assay was immunoSEQ multiplex PCR, and TCRdb's table has in-frame clones only and misses some. The data show about 94,000 clones, approximately 93% seen once. Germline V gene data show CDR1 as SGHDT and CDR2 as YYEEEE. This CDR3 comprises 13 residues. Trimming took 4 bases from V and 4 from J; bases not matched to a gene: 3. The source of this sequence is a human donor who received a combined kidney and bone marrow transplant. The sample consisted of CD4+ T cells from blood, taken before the transplant. The chain couples TRBV5-6 to TRBJ1-2; TRBD1 aligns across 8 bases. The CDR3 sequence: CASSPRGPYGYTF. CDR3 sequence (DNA): TGTGCCAGCAGCCCCAGGGGGCCCTATGGCTACACCTTC.